Listed here are 15 T cell receptor beta chains from one sample, sequenced in a study of beta chain features in type 1 diabetes. Study-wide findings and caveats: All four CD4+ subsets of Type 1 diabetes patients contained TCRB CDR3s that were moderately but significantly shorter.

These TCRs' antigens remain unknown. Expressed TCRB transcripts were sequenced because the isolated RNA had all been reverse transcribed beforehand. The method was immunoSEQ multiplex PCR; TCRdb's version includes in-frame clones alone and lacks a portion of them. The table shows 550,000 to 850,000 clones, with about an eighth occurring only once. Sequenced input: naive CD4+ T cells from blood. The receptors were sampled from a young man with type 1 diabetes.

This clone has just a few counts. The chain recombines TRBV4-2 with TRBJ2-1; 7 bases are a match to TRBD2. Trimming took 4 bases from V and 2 from J; bases not matched to a gene: 5. There are 15 residues in the CDR3. CDR1 and CDR2 (germline): LGHNA, YNFKEQ. Here the CDR3 DNA reads TGTGCCAGCAGCCCAGGACTAGAGGCCTACAATGAGCAGTTCTTC. Translating it yields CASSPGLEAYNEQFF.

V gene TRBV14 combines with J gene TRBJ1-1, with D uncertain. Trimming took off 1 base at V and 1 base at J, with 22 bases between the two ends. The CDR3 has 19 amino acids. Germline CDR1 and CDR2: SGHDN and FVKESK. The CDR3 reads CASSQGRSNQWARNTEAFF. In nucleotides, the CDR3 is TGTGCCAGCAGCCAAGGAAGGTCTAATCAGTGGGCAAGGAACACTGAAGCTTTCTTT.

This chain joins TRBV30 and TRBJ1-1; D might be TRBD1 (5 bases). The CDR3 is 11 amino acids. Germline CDR1 is GTSNPN and CDR2 is SVGIG (reference sequence). V was clipped by 7 bases and J by 7 bases, with 13 bases between them. CDR3 nucleotide sequence: TGTGCCTCAGGGAACGGGAATGAAGCTTTCTTT. Translation: CASGNGNEAFF.

The chain links TRBV7-6 to TRBJ2-3; a weak D match, TRBD2 (7 bases). Germline CDR1 and CDR2: SGHVS and FNYEAQ. CDR3 length: 16 residues. Trimming took off 2 bases at V and 1 base at J, with 13 bases between the two ends. CDR3 DNA: TGTGCCAGCAGCTTATTTGCGGGGGCCGGCACAGATACGCAGTATTTT. It codes for CASSLFAGAGTDTQYF.

The chain links TRBV10-3 to TRBJ1-3; unclear D gene. V lost 3 bases and J 4 bases, leaving 13 bases between the germline ends. CDR1 ENHRY and CDR2 SYGVKD come from the germline V gene. This CDR3 contains 15 residues. CDR3 sequence: CAISEAADWGNTIYF. The CDR3 region has the DNA TGTGCCATCAGTGAAGCGGCAGATTGGGGAAACACCATATATTTT.

This clone was detected ten times or more. Other DNA sequences in this specimen translate into the identical CDR3. The V and J genes are TRBV13 and TRBJ2-3; D remains unclear. V was trimmed by 3 bases and J by 4 bases, leaving 5 bases between them. The CDR3 covers 12 residues. CDR1 and CDR2 from the germline V gene are PRHDT and FYEKMQ (reference sequence). CDR3 residues: CASSLVADTQYF. As DNA, the CDR3 is TGTGCCAGCAGCTTGGTGGCAGATACGCAGTATTTT.

At least ten counts were recorded for this clone. V usage is TRBV19 and J usage is TRBJ2-7, with D perhaps TRBD1 (5 bases). Germline loops: CDR1 LNHDA, CDR2 SQIVND (reference sequence). Deletions cut 5 bases from V and 3 bases from J, with 8 bases between. This CDR3 is 12 amino acids long. This CDR3 reads CASSADSYEQYF. The CDR3 DNA sequence: TGTGCCAGTAGTGCCGACAGCTACGAGCAGTACTTC.

V and J are TRBV18 and TRBJ2-2; maybe TRBD1 (6 bases). CDR1 KGHSH and CDR2 LQKENI come from the germline V gene. Between the trimmed V and J ends, which lost 6 bases and 6 bases, there was a span of 11 bases. The CDR3 has 13 amino acids. The CDR3 nucleotides are TGTGCCAGCTCGGACCAGGGGCCCGGGGAGCTGTTTTTT. Its translation: CASSDQGPGELFF.

The chain uses TRBV10-2 and TRBJ1-6, with unresolved D. This CDR3 comprises 15 residues. Trimming took off 2 bases at V and 7 bases at J, with 12 bases between the two ends. Germline V lookup: CDR1 WSHSY, CDR2 SAAADI. Written as DNA, the CDR3 is TGCGCCAGCAGTGAGGGGGTCCATGAGAATTCACCCCTCCACTTT. Protein sequence: CASSEGVHENSPLHF.

This clone was seen only a few times. This chain links TRBV4-1 with TRBJ2-7; D is perhaps TRBD1 (6 bases). This CDR3 region has 14 residues. In germline, CDR1 is MGHRA, CDR2 YSYEKL. Trimming removed 5 bases at V and 3 bases at J, with 14 bases between. CDR3 sequence: CASSYFRDNYEQYF. For the CDR3, the DNA is TGCGCCAGCAGCTACTTCCGGGACAACTACGAGCAGTACTTC.

This clone was counted only a few times. The genes are TRBV4-1 and TRBJ2-7; TRBD2 agrees at 9 bases. CDR3 length equals 17 residues. Germline-derived CDR1 and CDR2 are MGHRA and YSYEKL. V lost 0 bases to trimming and J lost 4 bases; unmatched junction nucleotides: 10. The DNA of the CDR3 is TGCGCCAGCAGCCAAGAGCCTTCGTCTAGCGGGGCTTACGAGCAGTACTTC. This encodes CASSQEPSSSGAYEQYF.

The gene calls are TRBV28 and TRBJ2-1, with D tentatively TRBD1 (5 bases). The V end was cut by 7 bases, the J end by 7 bases, with 11 bases between. Looked up from germline, CDR1 is MDHEN and CDR2 is SYDVKM. The CDR3 consists of 12 residues. The DNA of the CDR3 is TGTGCCAGCACCGCTAGGGGTAATGAGCAGTTCTTC. Protein sequence: CASTARGNEQFF.

Remarks on this clone: Additional DNA sequences in this sample encode the identical CDR3. V is TRBV5-4 and J is TRBJ1-1; D gene ambiguous. The CDR3 consists of 14 residues. V was cut by 0 bases and J by 2 bases, with 8 bases left in between. CDR1 is SGHNT, CDR2 YYREEE, per germline (reference sequence). The CDR3 coding sequence is TGTGCCAGCAGCTTGGATCCGGGAAACACTGAAGCTTTCTTT. It translates to CASSLDPGNTEAFF.

The chain has TRBV6-5 and TRBJ2-5; D is perhaps TRBD1 (6 bases). Per germline, CDR1 MNHEY and CDR2 SVGAGI. V shed 5 bases and J shed 1 base, with 8 bases lying between them. The CDR3 is made up of 13 amino acids. The CDR3 DNA reads TGTGCCAGCAGTACACAGGGCCAAGAGACCCAGTACTTC. Its protein product is CASSTQGQETQYF.

This clone was counted a few times. The chain combines TRBV7-9 with TRBJ2-2; D possibly corresponds to TRBD1 (5 bases). Germline V gene lookup returns CDR1 SEHNR and CDR2 FQNEAQ (reference sequence). Trimming removed 6 bases from V and 6 bases from J, with 11 bases in between. The CDR3 totals 13 residues. The CDR3 sequence: CASRPQGAGELFF. CDR3 coding DNA: TGTGCCAGCAGACCCCAGGGCGCCGGGGAGCTGTTTTTT.